The next 25 T cell receptor beta chains were all read from a single sample in a study of early T cells in non-severe SARS-CoV-2 infection. TCRdb reprocessed the 5' RACE reads via MiXCR and lists one record per CDR3 protein. The table shows 100,000 to 150,000 distinct CDR3 sequences, with about 15% occurring only once. Source material: whole blood. Source of these receptors: an adult who was a healthcare worker with PCR-confirmed SARS-CoV-2 infection or an uninfected control (not recorded which).

The chain recombines TRBV10-2 with TRBJ2-1, with TRBD2 as a possible D gene (6 bases). CDR1 and CDR2 (germline): WSHSY, SAAADI. The V gene lost 7 bases and the J gene lost 3 bases, with 16 bases spanning the gap. This CDR3 comprises 15 residues. The CDR3 DNA reads as TGCGCCAGCAAACAATGGCGGGAACACTACAATGAGCAGTTCTTC. Residues: CASKQWREHYNEQFF.

This chain links TRBV9 with TRBJ2-5; D is perhaps TRBD2 (6 bases). This CDR3 region has 15 residues. V lost 0 bases, J lost 0 bases, and 9 bases lay in between. Germline V gene sequence: CDR1 SGDLS, CDR2 YYNGEE. As DNA, the CDR3 is TGTGCCAGCAGCGTAGTGCCGGGGGACCAAGAGACCCAGTACTTC. This translates into CASSVVPGDQETQYF.

The V call is TRBV21-1, the J call TRBJ2-3; the tabulated D call, TRBD2, remains unverified against the DNA. TRBV21-1 is a recognized pseudogene. This CDR3 spans 14 amino acids. The CDR3 DNA sequence: TGTGCCAGCAGCAAAGAAGGGAGGGCAGATACGCAGTATTTT. It is translated as CASSKEGRADTQYF.

This clonotype was detected only a few times. The V and J genes are TRBV5-1 and TRBJ1-6; TRBD1 aligns across 8 bases. Unmatched junction bases numbered 10, after V lost 1 base and J lost 7 bases. CDR1 and CDR2 (germline): SGHRS, YFSETQ. The CDR3 covers 17 residues. The CDR3 coding sequence is TGCGCCAGCAGCTTGAGCGTACGGACAGGGCGGAATTCACCCCTCCACTTT. It yields the protein CASSLSVRTGRNSPLHF. Variable domain in full (rest from reference TRBV5-1 and TRBJ1-6): KAGVTQTPRYLIKTRGQQVTLSCSPISGHRSVSWYQQTPGQGLQFLFEYFSETQRNKGNFPGRFSGRQFSNSRSEMNVSTLELGDSALYLCASSLSVRTGRNSPLHFGNGTRLTVT.

This clonotype was detected a few times. This sequence joins TRBV18 and TRBJ1-6, with a tentative D call TRBD1 (6 bases). CDR3 length: 16 residues. The germline gives CDR1 KGHSH, CDR2 LQKENI. V lost 6 bases and J lost 8, with 20 bases in between. CDR3 sequence reads: CASSPTGPNGDSPLHF. For the CDR3, the DNA is TGTGCCAGCTCTCCTACAGGGCCCAACGGAGATTCACCCCTCCACTTT.

This clonotype occurred many times. V and J are TRBV12-3 or TRBV12-4 and TRBJ1-1; D remains ambiguous. The CDR3 spans 13 residues. Trimming took off 5 bases at V and 4 bases at J, with 11 bases between the two ends. This CDR3 reads CASSLNLGTEAFF. DNA for the CDR3: TGTGCCAGCAGTCTGAACCTAGGCACTGAAGCTTTCTTT.

This clonotype was recorded a few times. The J gene is TRBJ1-3, the V gene TRBV30; a weak D match, TRBD1 (5 bases). The germline V gene has CDR1 GTSNPN and CDR2 SVGIG (reference sequence). V was trimmed by 5 bases and J by 3 bases, leaving 20 bases between them. This CDR3 is 16 amino acids long. The CDR3 sequence: CAWVPPLGARGNTIYF. The DNA of the CDR3 is TGTGCCTGGGTTCCCCCTCTAGGGGCACGTGGAAACACCATATATTTT.

This clonotype was seen only once. The chain couples TRBV10-3 to TRBJ2-2, with D possibly TRBD2 on 6 matching bases. The CDR3 consists of 13 residues. Trimming shortened V by 8 bases and J by 6 bases, and 13 bases separated the two germline ends. Germline V gives CDR1 ENHRY, CDR2 SYGVKD. As DNA, the CDR3 is TGTGCCATCGGGGGGAGTAAGTCCGGGGAGCTGTTTTTT. As protein: CAIGGSKSGELFF.

J is TRBJ2-2 and V is TRBV10-1, with 10 bases aligning to TRBD1. Trimming at V came to 6 bases and at J to 3 bases, leaving 10 bases not matched to a gene. CDR1 and CDR2 from the germline V gene are WNHNN and SYGVQD (reference sequence). This CDR3 region has 17 residues. The CDR3 region has the DNA TGCGCCAGCAGCGACGGGACAGGGGTTGGGTACACCGGGGAGCTGTTTTTT. Translating gives CASSDGTGVGYTGELFF.

This clonotype was found a few times. The chain employs TRBV4-1 and TRBJ1-1; 7 positions match TRBD1. The length of the CDR3 is 14 residues. CDR1 and CDR2 from the germline V gene are MGHRA and YSYEKL. Germline trimming cut 1 base from V and 10 bases from J; bases unmatched to any gene: 9. The DNA for the CDR3 is TGCGCCAGCAGCCAAGGGGGACAGTCGCGGGGAGCTTTCTTT. Translating it yields CASSQGGQSRGAFF.

The chain joins TRBV2 to TRBJ2-7; unclear D gene. V was shortened by 7 bases and J by 2 bases, with 15 bases between the two germline ends. Germline lookup yields CDR1 SNHLY and CDR2 FYNNEI. The CDR3 extends over 14 amino acids. CDR3 in amino acids: CASTQSYSAYEQYF. The CDR3 DNA reads TGTGCCAGCACTCAAAGTTACAGCGCCTACGAGCAGTACTTC.

This clonotype was seen a handful of times. CDR3 DNA sequence: TGTGCCAGCAGCCGGGACACCCTCTATGGCTACACCTTC. Its protein product is CASSRDTLYGYTF. This chain links TRBV12-3 or TRBV12-4 with TRBJ1-2, with a tentative D call TRBD1 (6 bases). The CDR3 contains 13 residues. Trimming took 6 bases from V and 4 from J, leaving 12 bases between them.

The rearrangement links TRBV29-1 to TRBJ1-1; TRBD1 is a possible D gene (5 bases). Trimming cost V 4 bases and J 1 base, with 7 bases left between them. The CDR3 consists of 12 residues. The germline V gene encodes CDR1 SQVTM and CDR2 ANQGSEA. The CDR3 spells CSVGGANTEAFF. The CDR3 DNA follows: TGCAGCGTTGGAGGGGCGAACACTGAAGCTTTCTTT.

The chain has TRBV27 and TRBJ2-3; 10 bases fit TRBD2. Germline CDR1 is MNHEY and CDR2 is SMNVEV (reference sequence). With V trimmed by 6 bases and J by 5 bases, 14 bases remained unmatched. The CDR3 loop spans 17 amino acids. As DNA, the CDR3 is TGTGCCAGCAGCTACCCAATCAAAGGACTAGCGGTAGATACGCAGTATTTT. The encoded protein is CASSYPIKGLAVDTQYF.

CDR3 nucleotides: TGTGCCAGCAGCTTCCGAGGACGGGGAGACAATGAGCAGTTCTTC. Translation: CASSFRGRGDNEQFF. V gene TRBV13 combines with J gene TRBJ2-1; perhaps TRBD2 as D (5 bases). CDR1 is PRHDT and CDR2 is FYEKMQ in the germline V gene (reference sequence). The CDR3 contains 15 residues. V lost 3 bases, J lost 5 bases, and 14 bases lay in between.

Regarding this clonotype: At one boundary the junction diverges from the germline segment, which might be a read error. This sequence joins TRBV24-1 and TRBJ2-1, with a possible D match to TRBD2 (5 bases). Germline assignment: CDR1 KGHDR and CDR2 SFDVKD. This CDR3 comprises 11 residues. The CDR3 coding sequence is TGTACCACCAGTGATGAGAGGGAGACGTTCTTC. This codes for CTTSDERETFF.

The CDR3 DNA sequence: TGCGCCAGCAGCCAACCCATTAGGAGGGCCTATGGCTACACCTTC. Its protein is CASSQPIRRAYGYTF. The chain is built from TRBV4-1 and TRBJ1-2; D gene uncertain. Trimming removed 2 bases at V and 4 bases at J, with 14 bases between. Germline-derived CDR1 and CDR2 are MGHRA and YSYEKL. This CDR3 is built from 15 residues.

This clonotype was detected a few times. The chain links TRBV7-2 to TRBJ1-3, with 7 nucleotides matching TRBD1. The V and J ends lost 4 bases and 6 bases, in that order; junction bases with no gene match: 3. The CDR3 contains 13 residues. Per germline, CDR1 SGHTA and CDR2 FQGNSA. The CDR3: CASSSQGVNTIYF. As DNA, the CDR3 is TGTGCCAGCAGCTCGCAGGGGGTAAACACCATATATTTT.

This rearrangement joins TRBV12-3 or TRBV12-4 to TRBJ1-2; D gene unclear. The CDR3 contains 13 residues. Deletions cut 3 bases from V and 4 bases from J, with 9 bases between. The CDR3, as DNA: TGTGCCAGCAGTTTGAGAGTTGCCTATGGCTACACCTTC. Its protein is CASSLRVAYGYTF.

This clonotype was seen at least ten times. The rearrangement uses TRBV13 and TRBJ2-1, with unresolved D. V lost 0 bases and J lost 1, with 7 bases in between. Germline CDR1 PRHDT, CDR2 FYEKMQ (reference sequence). The CDR3 consists of 15 residues. DNA for the CDR3: TGTGCCAGCAGCTTAGGGGGGTTGTCCTACAATGAGCAGTTCTTC. Its protein product is CASSLGGLSYNEQFF. Based on the CDR3 plus reference TRBV13 and TRBJ2-1, the full variable domain is AAGVIQSPRHLIKEKRETATLKCYPIPRHDTVYWYQQGPGQDPQFLISFYEKMQSDKGSIPDRFSAQQFSDYHSELNMSSLELGDSALYFCASSLGGLSYNEQFFGPGTRLTVL.

This clonotype was counted a few times. The gene calls are TRBV15 and TRBJ1-1; D call uncertain. The germline V gene has CDR1 LNHNV and CDR2 YYDKDF (reference sequence). The CDR3 is 13 amino acids. V gave up 1 base and J gave up 1 base, with 4 bases separating them. The CDR3 region has the DNA TGTGCCACCAGCAGAGGCCGGAACACTGAAGCTTTCTTT. This sequence encodes CATSRGRNTEAFF.

The chain links TRBV10-2 to TRBJ2-7; 13 nucleotides agree with TRBD2. CDR1 and CDR2 (germline): WSHSY, SAAADI. Unmatched junction bases numbered 5, after V lost 10 bases and J lost 5 bases. The CDR3 runs to 13 residues. As DNA, the CDR3 is TGCGCCACCAGACTAGCGGGGGGAGACGAGCAGTACTTC. It yields the protein CATRLAGGDEQYF.

The rearrangement links TRBV29-1 to TRBJ1-1, with TRBD1 matching 9 bases. V gave up 6 bases and J gave up 6 bases; unmatched junction bases: 11. Germline V CDR1 and CDR2: SQVTM, ANQGSEA. The CDR3 length is 14 residues. CDR3 sequence (DNA): TGCAGCGTGCTCCTTCGGGACAGGGCTGCTGAAGCTTTCTTT. Residues: CSVLLRDRAAEAFF.

This clonotype was found a few times. This chain joins TRBV27 and TRBJ2-1, with D hard to call. The CDR3 loop spans 12 amino acids. Looked up from germline, CDR1 is MNHEY and CDR2 is SMNVEV (reference sequence). Trimming stripped 5 bases from V and 6 bases from J, with 8 bases between. The DNA for the CDR3 is TGTGCCAGCAGTATCCTAGGCAATGAGCAGTTCTTC. Its translation is CASSILGNEQFF.

This clonotype was seen only a few times. This chain joins TRBV6-1 and TRBJ1-5; tentatively, D is TRBD1 (6 bases). The germline gives CDR1 MNHNS, CDR2 SASEGT. Trimming cost V 3 bases and J 4 bases, with 10 bases left between them. The CDR3 runs to 14 residues. In DNA, the CDR3 is TGTGCCAGCAGTGAGGGGGGCAGAAATCAGCCCCAGCATTTT. Translation: CASSEGGRNQPQHF.